The rows below give T cell receptor beta chains drawn from one sample of a study of metastatic and nonmetastatic thyroid tumors. MiXCR was used by TCRdb to re-call the PCR reads. The data hold approximately 60,000 clones, with under 30% observed a single time. Material for sequencing was blood. The receptors come from a female donor with papillary thyroid cancer or a benign thyroid nodule (not recorded which). Some clones in this sample may be carry-over from other donors' samples. Each CDR3 is given with its conserved first and last residue. A D gene is named only where the DNA matches it firmly. Not every row has a clone size; where given, it reads once, few, many or a size class.

TGTGCCAGCAGGGACGAATACGAAGGTTACGAGCAGTACTTC CASRDEYEGYEQYF TRBJ2-7 TRBV28 NA NA
TGTGCCAGCAGCCCCTGGGACAGACGCACAGATACGCAGTATTTT CASSPWDRRTDTQYF TRBJ2-3 TRBV5-6 few TRBD1
TGTGCCAGCAGGGTGGGACAGGGGGTCGCTGAAGCTTTCTTT CASRVGQGVAEAFF TRBJ1-1 TRBV6-1 few TRBD1
TGTGCCTGGAGTCGACGGCAGGTTAGCTCCTACGAGCAGTACTTC CAWSRRQVSSYEQYF TRBJ2-7 TRBV30 few NA
TGTGCCTGGAGCCCGGTGGGTGGGAATGAGCAGTTCTTC CAWSPVGGNEQFF TRBJ2-1 TRBV30 NA NA
TGTGCCAGCAACTTAGCGGGCGGAGAGACCCAGTACTTC CASNLAGGETQYF TRBJ2-5 TRBV7-8 many TRBD2
TGCGCCAGCAGCCCACTCACCGGGGAGCTGTTTTTT CASSPLTGELFF TRBJ2-2 TRBV4-1 few NA
TGCGCCAACAGGGATAATAGCGGCCACGAGCAGTACTTC CANRDNSGHEQYF TRBJ2-7 TRBV5-1 NA NA
TGTGCCAGCAGTCCGGGGAGGGGGAGGGCCTTCGGTGAGCAGTACTTC CASSPGRGRAFGEQYF TRBJ2-7 TRBV6-1 NA NA
TGTGCCAGTAGCTTAGGAGTGAACACTGAAGCCTTCTTT CASSLGVNTEAFF TRBJ1-1 TRBV11-2 NA NA
TGTGCCGCTATACTGACCGCAGGAAGTACGTTCTTC CAAILTAGSTFF TRBJ2-1 TRBV6-1 NA NA
TGTGCCAGCAGACAGAGCGGGGCCTACGAGCAGTACTTC CASRQSGAYEQYF TRBJ2-7 TRBV7-8 NA TRBD2
TGTGCCAGCAGCCATGGACAGGGCCCTGAAGCTTTCTTT CASSHGQGPEAFF TRBJ1-1 TRBV4-2 NA TRBD1
TGTGCCAGCAGACTCAGAGGGGGCGTTAGACGCACTGAAGCTTTCTTT CASRLRGGVRRTEAFF TRBJ1-1 TRBV12-3/TRBV12-4 few TRBD1
TGCAGTGCTAAAAGAAAGCGGGAGGCTACCTACGAGCAGTACTTC CSAKRKREATYEQYF TRBJ2-7 TRBV20-1 NA TRBD2
TGTGCCAGCAGTGTTCCACCGGGGGCTGAAGCTTTCTTT CASSVPPGAEAFF TRBJ1-1 TRBV6-1 few NA
TGTGCCACCAAAGGGGGCGCGGAGGCCCATGAGCAGTTCTTC CATKGGAEAHEQFF TRBJ2-1 TRBV24-1 few TRBD1
TGTGCCTGGACTTGGGACCAGGGGTCCTCTGGGGCCAACGTCCTGACTTTC CAWTWDQGSSGANVLTF TRBJ2-6 TRBV30 NA NA
TGTGCCAGCAGCTTAATAGGGGGTGACTATGGCTACACCTTC CASSLIGGDYGYTF TRBJ1-2 TRBV7-8 medium-sized NA
TGCGCCAGCAGCTTGGCTCTGCGCAGGGAGGATTCACCCCTCCACTTT CASSLALRREDSPLHF TRBJ1-6 TRBV5-1 once NA
TGTGCCAGTAGTATCGTCGGGGGAAGCGGCCCTGAAGCTTTCTTT CASSIVGGSGPEAFF TRBJ1-1 TRBV19 NA NA
TGTGCCAGTAGTGTGACAGGGAGAACTGAAGCTTTCTTT CASSVTGRTEAFF TRBJ1-1 TRBV19 NA TRBD1
TGCGCCAGCAGCCAAGAACAGCTCAATCAGCCCCAGCATTTT CASSQEQLNQPQHF TRBJ1-5 TRBV4-1 NA NA
TGTGCCAGTAGTACCCTAGGCGGGGGGGTCTACGAGCAGTACTTC CASSTLGGGVYEQYF TRBJ2-7 TRBV19 many TRBD2
TGTGCCAGCAGGGACCACTACGAGCAGTACTTC CASRDHYEQYF TRBJ2-7 TRBV27 NA NA
TGTGCCAGTAGTAAAGGACTAGCGGGGGACAATGAGCAGTTCTTC CASSKGLAGDNEQFF TRBJ2-1 TRBV19 few TRBD2
TGTGCCAGCAGTGTCGAGTACAGGGCGGCCGGGGAGCTGTTTTTT CASSVEYRAAGELFF TRBJ2-2 TRBV6-1 many NA
TGCAGTGCTAGCAGCACCGGGACAGGGGGTTATGAGCAGTTCTTC CSASSTGTGGYEQFF TRBJ2-1 TRBV20-1 NA TRBD1
TGTGCCACCAGGGCATCTGCTGGAAACACCATATATTTT CATRASAGNTIYF TRBJ1-3 TRBV12-3/TRBV12-4 NA NA
TGCGCCAGCGGCTTAGTTGAGGTTAACTATGGCTACACCTTC CASGLVEVNYGYTF TRBJ1-2 TRBV7-2 few NA
TGTGCCAGCAGCTCACGGGGCTATGGCTACACCTTC CASSSRGYGYTF TRBJ1-2 TRBV7-9 few NA
TGTGCCTCCTCATCTCTCCCCGGGCAGGGAGACACAGATACGCAGTATTTT CASSSLPGQGDTDTQYF TRBJ2-3 TRBV30 once NA
TGTGCCAGCAGCTTAGTCGACGGGATCGGGTATGGCTACACCTTC CASSLVDGIGYGYTF TRBJ1-2 TRBV11-2 NA NA
TGCGCCAGCAGCCAAGATTTGGCTCGCACAGATACGCAGTATTTT CASSQDLARTDTQYF TRBJ2-3 TRBV4-3 NA NA
TGTGCCAGCAGTGTCACTAGCGTCCATGAGCAGTTCTTC CASSVTSVHEQFF TRBJ2-1 TRBV6-4 NA TRBD2
TGTGCCAGCAGTTTACCTTTCCCCGATACTGACAGGTTGTTTACCTACGAGCAGTACTTC CASSLPFPDTDRLFTYEQYF TRBJ2-7 TRBV28 NA NA
TGTGCCAGCAGTAAAGAGGTTCCCTACGAGCAGTACTTC CASSKEVPYEQYF TRBJ2-7 TRBV7-6 NA NA
TGCAGTGCTAGAGGTGTGAGTAACACCGGGGAGCTGTTTTTT CSARGVSNTGELFF TRBJ2-2 TRBV20-1 NA NA
TGCGCCAGCAGCCCCGGAGACTCTGGAAACACCATATATTTT CASSPGDSGNTIYF TRBJ1-3 TRBV4-1 NA NA
TGTGCCAGCAGCCCGTCGGTTGGACAGGGCAACTATGGCTACACCTTC CASSPSVGQGNYGYTF TRBJ1-2 TRBV3-1 NA TRBD1
TGTGCCAGCAGTCATAGCGGGAGAGGGTACGAGCAGTACTTC CASSHSGRGYEQYF TRBJ2-7 TRBV3-1 many TRBD2
TGCGCCAGCAGCTCGGCCGGGGGTTACAATGAGCAGTTCTTC CASSSAGGYNEQFF TRBJ2-1 TRBV5-1 NA NA
TGTGCCAGCAGCGTGGGGCGGGAGGAAGCCTACGAGCAGTACTTC CASSVGREEAYEQYF TRBJ2-7 TRBV9 many TRBD2
TGTGCCAGCGGCCGGGGAGTCACCGGGGAGCTGTTTTTT CASGRGVTGELFF TRBJ2-2 TRBV9 many NA
TGTGCCAGCAGCTTCTCATCGAACACCGGGGAGCTGTTTTTT CASSFSSNTGELFF TRBJ2-2 TRBV11-2 NA NA
TGCAGTGCTAGAGGAGATTGGAATGAGCAGTTCTTC CSARGDWNEQFF TRBJ2-1 TRBV20-1 many NA
TGTGCCAGTAGTCCGGGACGTACGATCGGTTCACCCCTCCACTTT CASSPGRTIGSPLHF TRBJ1-6 TRBV19 NA NA
TGTGCCACCTCCCGTTCGAGCGGGGAGCTGTTTTTT CATSRSSGELFF TRBJ2-2 TRBV24-1 NA NA
TGTGCCTGGAGTGTTTCGTCTGGAAACACCATATATTTT CAWSVSSGNTIYF TRBJ1-3 TRBV30 few NA
TGCGCCAGCAGCTTGGGGCAGCAGGGGGCCAACGTCCTGACTTTC CASSLGQQGANVLTF TRBJ2-6 TRBV5-1 NA NA
TGTGCCAGCAGTAGGAGGGAGGCCCCCAAATACAATGAGCAGTTCTTC CASSRREAPKYNEQFF TRBJ2-1 TRBV6-1 few NA
TGTGCCAGCAGCCGAGACAGGGGGCGCGTCTACGAGCAGTACTTC CASSRDRGRVYEQYF TRBJ2-7 TRBV11-2 few TRBD1
TGTGCCAGCAGTCCTAGGGGGGGTTATAGCAATCAGCCCCAGCATTTT CASSPRGGYSNQPQHF TRBJ1-5 TRBV28 NA NA